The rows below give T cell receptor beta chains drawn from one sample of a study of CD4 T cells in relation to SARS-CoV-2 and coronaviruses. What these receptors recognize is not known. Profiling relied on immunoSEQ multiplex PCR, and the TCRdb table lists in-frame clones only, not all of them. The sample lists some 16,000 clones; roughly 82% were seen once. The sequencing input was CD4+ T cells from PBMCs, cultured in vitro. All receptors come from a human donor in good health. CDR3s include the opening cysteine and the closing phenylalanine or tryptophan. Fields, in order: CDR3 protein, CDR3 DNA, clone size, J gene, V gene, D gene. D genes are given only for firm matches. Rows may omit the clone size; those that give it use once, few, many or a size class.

CDR3: CASSKVFVARTNYEQYF
DNA: TGTGCCAGCAGCAAAGTTTTTGTCGCCAGAACAAACTACGAGCAGTACTTC
size: .
J: TRBJ2-7
V: TRBV21-1
D: .

CDR3: CASSQEGFPTTEAFF
DNA: TGCGCCAGCAGTCAGGAGGGTTTCCCGACCACTGAAGCTTTCTTT
size: .
J: TRBJ1-1
V: TRBV5-1
D: .

CDR3: CASRQGGTDTQYF
DNA: TGTGCCAGCCGACAGGGGGGGACAGATACGCAGTATTTT
size: .
J: TRBJ2-3
V: TRBV2
D: TRBD1

CDR3: CASSPIGQITYEQYF
DNA: TGTGCCAGCAGCCCAATTGGGCAGATTACCTACGAGCAGTACTTC
size: .
J: TRBJ2-7
V: TRBV13
D: .

CDR3: CSASISGGSTDTQYF
DNA: TGCAGTGCTAGTATATCGGGGGGTAGCACAGATACGCAGTATTTT
size: .
J: TRBJ2-3
V: TRBV20-1
D: TRBD2

CDR3: CAWRVLGNEQFF
DNA: TGTGCCTGGAGGGTACTAGGCAATGAGCAGTTCTTC
size: .
J: TRBJ2-1
V: TRBV30
D: .

CDR3: CASSRQSNQPQHF
DNA: TGTGCCAGCAGTAGACAGAGCAATCAGCCCCAGCATTTT
size: few
J: TRBJ1-5
V: TRBV6-5
D: .

CDR3: CASSFQVSSGANVLTF
DNA: TGTGCCAGCAGCTTCCAGGTCTCCTCTGGGGCCAACGTCCTGACTTTC
size: .
J: TRBJ2-6
V: TRBV7-2
D: .

CDR3: CASSLGDKLFEQYF
DNA: TGTGCCAGCAGCTTAGGGGACAAGCTCTTCGAGCAGTACTTC
size: .
J: TRBJ2-7
V: TRBV11-2
D: .

CDR3: CASSQGGWGHGNTIYF
DNA: TGTGCCAGCAGCCAAGGGGGTTGGGGGCATGGAAACACCATATATTTT
size: .
J: TRBJ1-3
V: TRBV3-1/TRBV3-2
D: .

CDR3: CASSFDEGETQYF
DNA: TGTGCCAGCAGCTTCGACGAGGGAGAGACCCAGTACTTC
size: .
J: TRBJ2-5
V: TRBV7-9
D: .

CDR3: CASSLGRKNSPLHF
DNA: TGTGCCAGCAGCTTGGGGCGGAAAAATTCACCCCTCCACTTT
size: .
J: TRBJ1-6
V: TRBV5-6
D: .

CDR3: CASSNNAGTGIEQYF
DNA: TGTGCCAGTAGTAATAACGCCGGGACAGGGATCGAGCAGTACTTC
size: .
J: TRBJ2-7
V: TRBV19
D: TRBD1

CDR3: CASSLGPHTEAFF
DNA: TGTGCCAGCAGTTTGGGACCGCACACTGAAGCTTTCTTT
size: .
J: TRBJ1-1
V: TRBV5-5
D: .

CDR3: CASSPRQGTPYEQYF
DNA: TGCGCCAGCAGCCCGCGACAGGGTACCCCGTACGAGCAGTACTTC
size: .
J: TRBJ2-7
V: TRBV5-1
D: TRBD1

CDR3: CASSLSGSSYNSPLHF
DNA: TGCGCCAGCAGCTTGTCAGGGAGCTCCTATAATTCACCCCTCCACTTT
size: .
J: TRBJ1-6
V: TRBV5-1
D: .

CDR3: CASSPLAGGMNEQYF
DNA: TGTGCCAGCAGCCCACTAGCGGGAGGAATGAACGAGCAGTACTTC
size: .
J: TRBJ2-7
V: TRBV5-6
D: TRBD2

CDR3: CASSPGGPEQYF
DNA: TGCGCCAGCAGCCCGGGGGGACCCGAGCAGTACTTC
size: .
J: TRBJ2-7
V: TRBV5-1
D: TRBD2